A single sample is the source of the 2 T cell receptor beta chains below, sequenced in a study of shared clonotypes between healthy human individuals. Clones were read by immunoSEQ multiplex PCR, and TCRdb kept only the in-frame ones, dropping some. Here the sample spans a few million clones, around nine tenths being singletons. Specimen: naive CD4+ T cells sorted from blood. Subset specified: CD45RA+ positively selected. These receptors were collected from a young man in good health.

The chain uses TRBV5-1 and TRBJ2-2; a possible D gene is TRBD1 (6 bases). CDR1 is SGHRS, CDR2 YFSETQ, per germline. The CDR3 covers 17 residues. V lost 1 base, J lost 6 bases, and 19 bases lay in between. The CDR3 region is CASSLISWGRAPGELFF. The CDR3 DNA sequence: TGCGCCAGCAGCTTGATTTCGTGGGGGCGGGCTCCCGGGGAGCTGTTTTTT.

The CDR3 reads CASRSKSGWNQPQHF. DNA of the CDR3: TGTGCCAGTAGATCTAAGTCGGGGTGGAATCAGCCCCAGCATTTT. The rearrangement joins TRBV19 to TRBJ1-5; D not certain. Germline V gene data show CDR1 as LNHDA and CDR2 as SQIVND (reference sequence). Trimming cost V 6 bases and J 4 bases, with 16 bases left between them. The CDR3 extends over 15 amino acids.